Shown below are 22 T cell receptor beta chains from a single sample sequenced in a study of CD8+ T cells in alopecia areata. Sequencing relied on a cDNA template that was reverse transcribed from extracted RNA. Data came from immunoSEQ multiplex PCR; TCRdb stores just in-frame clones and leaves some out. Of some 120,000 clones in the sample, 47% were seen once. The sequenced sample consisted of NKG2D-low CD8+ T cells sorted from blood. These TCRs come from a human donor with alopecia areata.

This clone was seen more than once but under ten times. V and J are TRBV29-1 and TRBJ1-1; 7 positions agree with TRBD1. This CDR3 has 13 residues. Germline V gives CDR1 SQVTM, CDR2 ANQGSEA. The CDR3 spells CSSSNRGDPEAFF. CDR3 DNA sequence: TGCAGTTCATCGAACAGGGGTGATCCTGAAGCTTTCTTT. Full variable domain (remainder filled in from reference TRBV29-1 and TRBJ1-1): SAVISQKPSRDICQRGTSLTIQCQVDSQVTMMFWYRQQPGQSLTLIATANQGSEATYESGFVIDKFPISRPNLTFSTLTVSNMSPEDSSIYLCSSSNRGDPEAFFGQGTRLTVV.

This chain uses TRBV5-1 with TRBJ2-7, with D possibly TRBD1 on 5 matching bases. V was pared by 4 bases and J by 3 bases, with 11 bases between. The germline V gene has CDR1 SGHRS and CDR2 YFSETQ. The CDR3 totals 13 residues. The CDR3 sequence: CASSAQDSYEQYF. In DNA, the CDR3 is TGCGCCAGCAGCGCTCAAGACAGCTACGAGCAGTACTTC.

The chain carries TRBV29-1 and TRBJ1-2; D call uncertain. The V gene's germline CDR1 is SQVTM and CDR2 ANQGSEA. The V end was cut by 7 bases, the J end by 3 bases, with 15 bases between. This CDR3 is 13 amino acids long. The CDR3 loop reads CSDHTPGDYGYTF. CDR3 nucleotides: TGCAGCGACCATACCCCAGGCGACTATGGCTACACCTTC.

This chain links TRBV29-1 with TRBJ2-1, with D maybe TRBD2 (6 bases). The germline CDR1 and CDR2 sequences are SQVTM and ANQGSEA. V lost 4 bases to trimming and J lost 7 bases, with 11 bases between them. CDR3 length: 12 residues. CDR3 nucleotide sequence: TGCAGCGTTGGCTCCGGGACTAATGAGCAGTTCTTC. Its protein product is CSVGSGTNEQFF.

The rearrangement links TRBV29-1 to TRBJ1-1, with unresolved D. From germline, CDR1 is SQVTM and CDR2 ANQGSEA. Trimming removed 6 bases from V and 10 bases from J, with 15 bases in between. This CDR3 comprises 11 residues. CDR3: CSVHVSVGAFF. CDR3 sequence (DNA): TGCAGCGTCCACGTTTCGGTGGGAGCTTTCTTT.

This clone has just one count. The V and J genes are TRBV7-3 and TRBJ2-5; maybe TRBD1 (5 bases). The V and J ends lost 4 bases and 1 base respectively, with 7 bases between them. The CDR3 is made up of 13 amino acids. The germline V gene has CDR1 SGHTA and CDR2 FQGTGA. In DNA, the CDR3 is TGTGCCAGCAGCTCGGACATCCAAGAGACCCAGTACTTC. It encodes CASSSDIQETQYF.

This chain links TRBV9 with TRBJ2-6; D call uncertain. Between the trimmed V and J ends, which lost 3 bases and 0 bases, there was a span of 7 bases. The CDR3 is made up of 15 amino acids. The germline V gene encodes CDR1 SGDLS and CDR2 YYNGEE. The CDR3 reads CASSGPVSGANVLTF. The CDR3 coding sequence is TGTGCCAGCAGCGGACCGGTCTCTGGGGCCAACGTCCTGACTTTC.

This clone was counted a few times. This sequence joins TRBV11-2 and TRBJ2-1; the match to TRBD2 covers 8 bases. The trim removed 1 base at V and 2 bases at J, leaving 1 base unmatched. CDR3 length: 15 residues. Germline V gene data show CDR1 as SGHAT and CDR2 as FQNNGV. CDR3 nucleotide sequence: TGTGCCAGCAGCTTAGTGACTAGCGCCTACAATGAGCAGTTCTTC. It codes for CASSLVTSAYNEQFF.

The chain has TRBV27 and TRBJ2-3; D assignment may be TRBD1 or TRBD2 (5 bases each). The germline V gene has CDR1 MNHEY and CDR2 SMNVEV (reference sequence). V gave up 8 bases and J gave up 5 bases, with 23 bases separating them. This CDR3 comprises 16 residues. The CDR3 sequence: CASSPPWGKLEDTQYF. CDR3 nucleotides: TGTGCCAGCTCACCACCGTGGGGGAAGCTAGAAGATACGCAGTATTTT.

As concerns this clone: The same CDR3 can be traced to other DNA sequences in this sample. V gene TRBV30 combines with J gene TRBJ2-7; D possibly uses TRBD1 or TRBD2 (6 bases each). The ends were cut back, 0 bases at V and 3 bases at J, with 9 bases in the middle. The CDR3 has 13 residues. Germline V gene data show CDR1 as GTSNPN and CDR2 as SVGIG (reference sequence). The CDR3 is CAWSVGGGYEQYF. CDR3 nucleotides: TGTGCCTGGAGTGTCGGGGGCGGCTACGAGCAGTACTTC.

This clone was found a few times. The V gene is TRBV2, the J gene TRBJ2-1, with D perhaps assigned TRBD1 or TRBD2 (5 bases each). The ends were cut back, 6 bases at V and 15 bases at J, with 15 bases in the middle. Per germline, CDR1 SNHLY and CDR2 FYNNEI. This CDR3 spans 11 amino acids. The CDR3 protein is CASRTGVGGFF. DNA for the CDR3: TGTGCCAGCAGAACAGGAGTCGGAGGGTTCTTC.

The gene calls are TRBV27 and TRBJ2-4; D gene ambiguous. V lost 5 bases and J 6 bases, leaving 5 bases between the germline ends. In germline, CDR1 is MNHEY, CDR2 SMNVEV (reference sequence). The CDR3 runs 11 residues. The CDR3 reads CASSKGNIQYF. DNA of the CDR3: TGTGCCAGCAGTAAAGGAAACATTCAGTACTTC.

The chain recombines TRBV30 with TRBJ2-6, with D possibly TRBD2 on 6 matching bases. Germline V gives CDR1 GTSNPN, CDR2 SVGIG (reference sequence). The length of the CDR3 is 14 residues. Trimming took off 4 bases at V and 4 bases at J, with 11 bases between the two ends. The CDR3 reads CAWKEGSGANVLTF. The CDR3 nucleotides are TGTGCCTGGAAGGAGGGGTCGGGGGCCAACGTCCTGACTTTC.

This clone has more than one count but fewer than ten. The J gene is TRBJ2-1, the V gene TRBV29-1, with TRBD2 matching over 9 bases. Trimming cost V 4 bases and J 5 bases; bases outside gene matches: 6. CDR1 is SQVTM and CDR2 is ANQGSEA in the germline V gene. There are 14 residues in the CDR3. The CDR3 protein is CSVVAGVADNEQFF. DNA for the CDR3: TGCAGCGTTGTAGCGGGAGTCGCTGACAATGAGCAGTTCTTC.

The chain's CDR3 is CASSGKGGGIEAFF. The CDR3 DNA follows: TGTGCCAGCAGCGGGAAGGGCGGGGGCATTGAAGCTTTCTTT. The V call is TRBV9, the J call TRBJ1-1, with D possibly TRBD1 on 6 matching bases. The CDR3 runs 14 residues. V gave up 3 bases and J gave up 7 bases, with 16 bases separating them. The germline V gene has CDR1 SGDLS and CDR2 YYNGEE.

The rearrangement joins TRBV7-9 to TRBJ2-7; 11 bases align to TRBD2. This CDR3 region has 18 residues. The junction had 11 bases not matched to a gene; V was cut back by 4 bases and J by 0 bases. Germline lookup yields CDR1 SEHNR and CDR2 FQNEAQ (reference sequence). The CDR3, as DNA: TGTGCCAGCAGCTCGAACTTCGGGACTAGCGGAAACTCCTACGAGCAGTACTTC. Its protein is CASSSNFGTSGNSYEQYF.

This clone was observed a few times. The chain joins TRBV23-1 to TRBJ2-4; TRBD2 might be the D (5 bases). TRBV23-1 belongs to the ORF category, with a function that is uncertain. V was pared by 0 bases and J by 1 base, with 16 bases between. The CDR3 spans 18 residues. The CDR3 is CASSQSSRPREAKNIQYF. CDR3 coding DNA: TGCGCCAGCAGTCAATCGTCCCGCCCTAGGGAGGCCAAAAACATTCAGTACTTC.

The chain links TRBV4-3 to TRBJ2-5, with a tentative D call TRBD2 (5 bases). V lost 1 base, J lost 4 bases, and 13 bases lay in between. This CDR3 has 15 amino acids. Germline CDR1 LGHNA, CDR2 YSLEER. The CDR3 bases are TGCGCCAGCAGCCAAGGGACGGGCGCGGGAGAGACCCAGTACTTC. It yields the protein CASSQGTGAGETQYF.

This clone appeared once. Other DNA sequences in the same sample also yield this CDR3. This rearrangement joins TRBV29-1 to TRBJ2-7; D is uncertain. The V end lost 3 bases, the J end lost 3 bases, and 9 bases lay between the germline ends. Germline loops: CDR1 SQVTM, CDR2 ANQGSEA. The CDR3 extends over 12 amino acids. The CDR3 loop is CSVEAAGYEQYF. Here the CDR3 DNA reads TGCAGCGTTGAGGCAGCAGGCTACGAGCAGTACTTC.

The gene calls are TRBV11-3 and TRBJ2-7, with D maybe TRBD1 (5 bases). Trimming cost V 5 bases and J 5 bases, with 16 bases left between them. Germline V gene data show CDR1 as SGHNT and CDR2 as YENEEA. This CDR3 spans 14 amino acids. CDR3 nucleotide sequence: TGTGCCAGCAGCCAGACAGTGCCTCGGCACGAGCAGTACTTC. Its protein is CASSQTVPRHEQYF. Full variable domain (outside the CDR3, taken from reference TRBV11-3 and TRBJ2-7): EAGVVQSPRYKIIEKKQPVAFWCNPISGHNTLYWYLQNLGQGPELLIRYENEEAVDDSQLPKDRFSAERLKGVDSTLKIQPAELGDSAVYLCASSQTVPRHEQYFGPGTRLTVT.

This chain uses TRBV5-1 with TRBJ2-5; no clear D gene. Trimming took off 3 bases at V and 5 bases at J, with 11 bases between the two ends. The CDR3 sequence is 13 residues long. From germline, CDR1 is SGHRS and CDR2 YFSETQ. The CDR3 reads CASSYLPAETQYF. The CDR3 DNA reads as TGCGCCAGCAGCTACCTACCGGCGGAGACCCAGTACTTC. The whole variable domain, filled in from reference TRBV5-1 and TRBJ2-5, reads KAGVTQTPRYLIKTRGQQVTLSCSPISGHRSVSWYQQTPGQGLQFLFEYFSETQRNKGNFPGRFSGRQFSNSRSEMNVSTLELGDSALYLCASSYLPAETQYFGPGTRLLVL.

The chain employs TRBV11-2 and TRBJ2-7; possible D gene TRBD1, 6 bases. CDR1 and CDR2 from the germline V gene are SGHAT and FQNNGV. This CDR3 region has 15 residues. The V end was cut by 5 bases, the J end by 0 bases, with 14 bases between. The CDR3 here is CASSPWTESSYEQYF. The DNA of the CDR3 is TGTGCCAGCAGCCCCTGGACAGAGAGCTCCTACGAGCAGTACTTC.